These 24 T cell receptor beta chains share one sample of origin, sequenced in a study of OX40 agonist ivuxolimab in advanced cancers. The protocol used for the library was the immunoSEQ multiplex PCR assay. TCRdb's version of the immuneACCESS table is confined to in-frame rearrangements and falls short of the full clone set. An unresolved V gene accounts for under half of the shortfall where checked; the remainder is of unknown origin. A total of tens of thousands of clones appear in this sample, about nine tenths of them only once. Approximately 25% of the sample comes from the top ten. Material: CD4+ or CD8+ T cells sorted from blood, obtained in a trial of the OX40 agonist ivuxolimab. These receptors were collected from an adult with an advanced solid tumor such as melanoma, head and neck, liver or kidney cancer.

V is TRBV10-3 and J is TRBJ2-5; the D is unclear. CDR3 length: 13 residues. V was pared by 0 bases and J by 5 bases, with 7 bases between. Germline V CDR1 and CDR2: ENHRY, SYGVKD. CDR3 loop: CAISESEWETQYF. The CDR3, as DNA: TGTGCCATCAGTGAGTCGGAATGGGAGACCCAGTACTTC.

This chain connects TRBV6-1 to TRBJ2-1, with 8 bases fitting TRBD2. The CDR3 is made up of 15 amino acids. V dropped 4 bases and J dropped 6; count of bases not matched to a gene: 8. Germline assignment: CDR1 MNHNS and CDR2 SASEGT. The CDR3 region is CASSVAGWGSNEQFF. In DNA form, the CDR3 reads TGTGCCAGCAGTGTAGCGGGATGGGGTTCCAATGAGCAGTTCTTC.

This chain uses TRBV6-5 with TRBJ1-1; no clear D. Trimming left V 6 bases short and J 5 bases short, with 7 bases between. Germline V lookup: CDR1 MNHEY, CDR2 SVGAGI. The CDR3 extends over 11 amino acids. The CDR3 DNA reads TGTGCCAGCAGCGAGTGGACTGAAGCTTTCTTT. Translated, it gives CASSEWTEAFF.

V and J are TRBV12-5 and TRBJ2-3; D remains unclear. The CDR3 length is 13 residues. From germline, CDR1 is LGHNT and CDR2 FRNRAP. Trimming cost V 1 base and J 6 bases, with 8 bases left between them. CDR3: CASGLAHLDTQYF. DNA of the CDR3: TGTGCTAGTGGTTTGGCCCATCTGGATACGCAGTATTTT.

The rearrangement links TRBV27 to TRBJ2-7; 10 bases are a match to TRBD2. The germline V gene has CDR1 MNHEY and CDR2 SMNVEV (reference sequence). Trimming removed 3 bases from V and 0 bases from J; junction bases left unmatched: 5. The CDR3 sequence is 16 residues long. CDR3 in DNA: TGTGCCAGCAGTTTGGGACTAGCGAGGAGCTCCTACGAGCAGTACTTC. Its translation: CASSLGLARSSYEQYF.

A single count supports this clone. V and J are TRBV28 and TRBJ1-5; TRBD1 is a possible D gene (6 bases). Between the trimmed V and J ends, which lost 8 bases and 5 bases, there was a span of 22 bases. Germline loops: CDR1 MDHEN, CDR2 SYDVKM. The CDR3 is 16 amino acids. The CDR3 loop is CASALDLQGRDQPQHF. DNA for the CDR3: TGTGCCAGCGCTCTCGACCTACAGGGAAGGGATCAGCCCCAGCATTTT. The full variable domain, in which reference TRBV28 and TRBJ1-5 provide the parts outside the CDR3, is DVKVTQSSRYLVKRTGEKVFLECVQDMDHENMFWYRQDPGLGLRLIYFSYDVKMKEKGDIPEGYSVSREKKERFSLILESASTNQTSMYLCASALDLQGRDQPQHFGDGTRLSIL.

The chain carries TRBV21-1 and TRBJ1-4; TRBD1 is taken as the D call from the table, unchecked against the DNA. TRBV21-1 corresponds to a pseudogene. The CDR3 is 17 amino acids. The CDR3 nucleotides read TGTGCCAGCACCAACCGAGGGGTCGACAGGGCTAATGAAAAACTGTTTTTT. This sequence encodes CASTNRGVDRANEKLFF.

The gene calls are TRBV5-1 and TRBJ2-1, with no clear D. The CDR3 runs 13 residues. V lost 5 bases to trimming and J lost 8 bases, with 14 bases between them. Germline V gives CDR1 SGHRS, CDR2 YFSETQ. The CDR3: CASRDPQADEQFF. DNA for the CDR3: TGCGCCAGCAGGGACCCCCAGGCCGATGAGCAGTTCTTC.

CDR3 in amino acids: CASSEAGQGVYEQFF. CDR3 nucleotides: TGTGCCAGCAGTGAAGCGGGACAGGGGGTTTATGAGCAGTTCTTC. The chain joins TRBV25-1 to TRBJ2-1; 11 nucleotides match TRBD1. CDR1 and CDR2 (germline): MGHDK, SYGVNS. V dropped 2 bases and J dropped 8; count of bases not matched to a gene: 5. The CDR3 consists of 15 residues.

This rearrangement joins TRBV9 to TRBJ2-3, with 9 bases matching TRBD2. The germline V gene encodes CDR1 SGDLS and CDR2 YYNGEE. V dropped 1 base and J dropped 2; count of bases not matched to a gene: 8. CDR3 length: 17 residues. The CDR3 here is CASSVHGLAGTTDTQYF. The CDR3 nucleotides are TGTGCCAGCAGCGTACATGGCCTAGCGGGAACCACAGATACGCAGTATTTT.

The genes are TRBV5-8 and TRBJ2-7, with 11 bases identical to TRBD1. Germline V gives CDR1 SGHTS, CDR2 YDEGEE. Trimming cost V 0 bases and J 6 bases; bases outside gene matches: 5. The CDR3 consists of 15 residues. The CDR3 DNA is TGTGCCAGCAGCTTGGAGGGACAGGGGGTCGGCGAGCAGTACTTC. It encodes CASSLEGQGVGEQYF.

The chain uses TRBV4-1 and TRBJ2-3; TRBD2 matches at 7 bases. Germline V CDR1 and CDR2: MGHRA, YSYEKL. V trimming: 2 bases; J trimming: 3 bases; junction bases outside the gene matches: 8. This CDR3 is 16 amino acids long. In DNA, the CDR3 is TGCGCCAGCAGCCAAAGGGAGCGGGATAGGACAGATACGCAGTATTTT. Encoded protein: CASSQRERDRTDTQYF.

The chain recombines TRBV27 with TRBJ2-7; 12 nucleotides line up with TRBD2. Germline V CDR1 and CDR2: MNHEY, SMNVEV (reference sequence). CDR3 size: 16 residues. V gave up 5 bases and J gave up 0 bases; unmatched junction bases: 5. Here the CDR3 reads CASSPGLAGYSYEQYF. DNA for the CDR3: TGTGCCAGCAGTCCAGGACTAGCGGGGTACTCCTACGAGCAGTACTTC.

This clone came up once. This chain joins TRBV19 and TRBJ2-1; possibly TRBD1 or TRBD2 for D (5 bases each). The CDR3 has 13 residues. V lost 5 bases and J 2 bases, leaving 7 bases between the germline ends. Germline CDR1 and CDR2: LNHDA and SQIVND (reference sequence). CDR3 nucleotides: TGTGCCAGTAGTGAGGGGCCCTACAATGAGCAGTTCTTC. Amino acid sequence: CASSEGPYNEQFF.

In DNA, the CDR3 is TGTGCCAGCAGCCCAGGAGGGAATTGGGGGAGGGCCTCCGAGCAGTACTTC. It is translated as CASSPGGNWGRASEQYF. The J gene is TRBJ2-7, the V gene TRBV9; 7 nucleotides line up with TRBD2. V lost 4 bases and J lost 6; bases outside the gene matches: 19. This CDR3 is built from 17 residues. The germline CDR1 and CDR2 sequences are SGDLS and YYNGEE.

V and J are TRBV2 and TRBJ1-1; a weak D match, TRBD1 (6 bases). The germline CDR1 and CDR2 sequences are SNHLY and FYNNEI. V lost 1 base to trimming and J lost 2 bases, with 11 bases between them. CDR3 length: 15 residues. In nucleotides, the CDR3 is TGTGCCAGCAGTGAAGTAACAGGGATCAACACTGAAGCTTTCTTT. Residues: CASSEVTGINTEAFF.

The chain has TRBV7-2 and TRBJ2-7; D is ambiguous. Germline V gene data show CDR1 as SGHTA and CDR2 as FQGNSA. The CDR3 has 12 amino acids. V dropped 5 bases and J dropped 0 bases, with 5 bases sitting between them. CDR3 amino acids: CASSPFSYEQYF. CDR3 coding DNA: TGTGCCAGCAGCCCCTTCTCCTACGAGCAGTACTTC.

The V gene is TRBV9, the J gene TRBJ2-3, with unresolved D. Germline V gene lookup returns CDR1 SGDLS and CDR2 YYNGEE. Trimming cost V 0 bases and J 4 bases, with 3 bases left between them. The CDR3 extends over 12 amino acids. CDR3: CASSVDSDTQYF. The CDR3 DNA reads TGTGCCAGCAGCGTAGATTCAGATACGCAGTATTTT.

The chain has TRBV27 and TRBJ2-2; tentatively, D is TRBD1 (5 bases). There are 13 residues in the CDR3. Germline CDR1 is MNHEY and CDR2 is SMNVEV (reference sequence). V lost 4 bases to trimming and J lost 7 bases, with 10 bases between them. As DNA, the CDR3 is TGTGCCAGCAGTTGGGGCCCCGTCGGGGAGCTGTTTTTT. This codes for CASSWGPVGELFF.

The CDR3, as DNA: TGTGCCAGCAGTTACTTGACAGGGGGCGCGTCGGGGCAGTACTTC. Its translation: CASSYLTGGASGQYF. This sequence joins TRBV6-5 and TRBJ2-5, with 10 bases fitting TRBD1. Germline trimming cut 1 base from V and 11 bases from J; bases unmatched to any gene: 10. This CDR3 region has 15 residues. Germline loops: CDR1 MNHEY, CDR2 SVGAGI.

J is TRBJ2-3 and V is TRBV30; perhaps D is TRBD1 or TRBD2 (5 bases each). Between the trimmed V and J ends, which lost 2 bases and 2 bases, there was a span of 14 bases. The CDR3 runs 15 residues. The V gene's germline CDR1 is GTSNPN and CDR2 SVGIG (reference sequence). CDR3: CAWSTGGSYTDTQYF. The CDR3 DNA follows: TGTGCCTGGAGTACAGGAGGCAGCTACACAGATACGCAGTATTTT.

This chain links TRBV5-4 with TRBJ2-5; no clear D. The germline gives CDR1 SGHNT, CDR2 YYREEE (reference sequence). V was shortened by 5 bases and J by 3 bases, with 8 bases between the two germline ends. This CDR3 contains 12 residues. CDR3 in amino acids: CASRVGEETQYF. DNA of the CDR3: TGTGCCAGCAGGGTTGGGGAAGAGACCCAGTACTTC.

Here the CDR3 DNA reads TGTGCCAGCAGCTACCTCGCGGGGGTCGGCACAGATACGCAGTATTTT. Protein product: CASSYLAGVGTDTQYF. The rearrangement joins TRBV5-4 to TRBJ2-3; TRBD2 matches at 7 bases. The V and J ends lost 3 bases and 1 base, in that order; junction bases with no gene match: 8. The CDR3 consists of 16 residues. Germline assignment: CDR1 SGHNT and CDR2 YYREEE (reference sequence). Full variable domain (rest looked up from reference TRBV5-4 and TRBJ2-3): ETGVTQSPTHLIKTRGQQVTLRCSSQSGHNTVSWYQQALGQGPQFIFQYYREEENGRGNFPPRFSGLQFPNYSSELNVNALELDDSALYLCASSYLAGVGTDTQYFGPGTRLTVL.

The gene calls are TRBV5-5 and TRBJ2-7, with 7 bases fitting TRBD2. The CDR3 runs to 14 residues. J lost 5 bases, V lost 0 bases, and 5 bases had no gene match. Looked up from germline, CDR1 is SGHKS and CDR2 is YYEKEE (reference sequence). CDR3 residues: CASSLGLAKNEQYF. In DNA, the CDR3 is TGTGCCAGCAGCTTGGGACTAGCCAAAAACGAGCAGTACTTC. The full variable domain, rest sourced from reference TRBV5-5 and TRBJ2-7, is DAGVTQSPTHLIKTRGQQVTLRCSPISGHKSVSWYQQVLGQGPQFIFQYYEKEERGRGNFPDRFSARQFPNYSSELNVNALLLGDSALYLCASSLGLAKNEQYFGPGTRLTVT.